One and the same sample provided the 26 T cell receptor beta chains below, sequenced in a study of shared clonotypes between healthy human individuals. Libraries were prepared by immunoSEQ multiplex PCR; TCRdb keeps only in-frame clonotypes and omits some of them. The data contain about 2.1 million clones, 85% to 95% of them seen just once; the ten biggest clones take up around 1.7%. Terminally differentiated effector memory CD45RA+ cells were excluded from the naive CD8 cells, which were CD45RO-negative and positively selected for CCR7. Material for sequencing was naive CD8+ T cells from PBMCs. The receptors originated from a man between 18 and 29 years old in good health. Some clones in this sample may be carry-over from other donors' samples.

The CDR3, as DNA: TGTGCCAGCAGTCCCCATTGGAGGGACAGGGGGCAAGAGACCCAGTACTTC. It is translated as CASSPHWRDRGQETQYF. The J gene is TRBJ2-5, the V gene TRBV28; 11 bases map to TRBD1. Germline loops: CDR1 MDHEN, CDR2 SYDVKM. The CDR3 extends over 17 amino acids. J gave up 2 bases and V 5 bases, and 10 bases lay outside the gene matches. The full variable domain, in which reference TRBV28 and TRBJ2-5 provide the parts outside the CDR3, is DVKVTQSSRYLVKRTGEKVFLECVQDMDHENMFWYRQDPGLGLRLIYFSYDVKMKEKGDIPEGYSVSREKKERFSLILESASTNQTSMYLCASSPHWRDRGQETQYFGPGTRLLVL.

The CDR3 DNA reads as TGTGCCAGCAGTGGGCCCGGGGTCCACGAGCAGTACTTC. This sequence encodes CASSGPGVHEQYF. The V gene is TRBV6-1, the J gene TRBJ2-7; TRBD2 is a possible D gene (5 bases). The CDR3 is 13 amino acids. Trimming removed 4 bases from V and 5 bases from J, with 12 bases in between. The germline V gene has CDR1 MNHNS and CDR2 SASEGT.

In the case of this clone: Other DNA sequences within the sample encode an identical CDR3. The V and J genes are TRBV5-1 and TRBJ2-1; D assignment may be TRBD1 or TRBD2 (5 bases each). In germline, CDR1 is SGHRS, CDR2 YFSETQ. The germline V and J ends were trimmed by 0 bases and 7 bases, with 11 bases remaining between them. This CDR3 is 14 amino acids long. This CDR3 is CASSLAGARNEQFF. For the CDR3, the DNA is TGCGCCAGCAGCTTGGCCGGGGCCCGAAATGAGCAGTTCTTC. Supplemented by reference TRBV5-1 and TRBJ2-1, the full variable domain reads KAGVTQTPRYLIKTRGQQVTLSCSPISGHRSVSWYQQTPGQGLQFLFEYFSETQRNKGNFPGRFSGRQFSNSRSEMNVSTLELGDSALYLCASSLAGARNEQFFGPGTRLTVL.

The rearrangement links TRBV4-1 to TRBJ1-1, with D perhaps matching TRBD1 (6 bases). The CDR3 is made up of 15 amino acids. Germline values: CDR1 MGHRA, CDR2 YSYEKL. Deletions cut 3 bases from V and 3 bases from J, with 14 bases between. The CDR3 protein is CASSHRKTGYTEAFF. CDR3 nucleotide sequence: TGCGCCAGCAGCCACAGAAAAACAGGGTACACTGAAGCTTTCTTT.

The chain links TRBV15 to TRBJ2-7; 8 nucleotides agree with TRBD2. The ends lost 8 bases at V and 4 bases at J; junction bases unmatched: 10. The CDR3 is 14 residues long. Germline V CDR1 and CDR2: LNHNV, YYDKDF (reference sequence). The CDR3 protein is CATARSGRRYEQYF. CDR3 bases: TGTGCCACCGCCCGCAGCGGGAGACGGTACGAGCAGTACTTC.

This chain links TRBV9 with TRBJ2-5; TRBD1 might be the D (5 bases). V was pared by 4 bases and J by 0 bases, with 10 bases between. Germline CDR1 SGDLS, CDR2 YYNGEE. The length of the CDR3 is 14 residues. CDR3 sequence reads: CASSPPTDQETQYF. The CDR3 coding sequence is TGTGCCAGCAGCCCCCCGACAGACCAAGAGACCCAGTACTTC. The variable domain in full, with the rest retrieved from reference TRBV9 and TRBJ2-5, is DSGVTQTPKHLITATGQRVTLRCSPRSGDLSVYWYQQSLDQGLQFLIQYYNGEERAKGNILERFSAQQFPDLHSELNLSSLELGDSALYFCASSPPTDQETQYFGPGTRLLVL.

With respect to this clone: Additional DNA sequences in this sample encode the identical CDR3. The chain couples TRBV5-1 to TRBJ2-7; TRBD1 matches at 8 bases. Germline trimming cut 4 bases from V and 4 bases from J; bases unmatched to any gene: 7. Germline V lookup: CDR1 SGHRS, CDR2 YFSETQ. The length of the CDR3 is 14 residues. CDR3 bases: TGCGCCAGCAGCCCCGGACAGGGAGGATACGAGCAGTACTTC. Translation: CASSPGQGGYEQYF.

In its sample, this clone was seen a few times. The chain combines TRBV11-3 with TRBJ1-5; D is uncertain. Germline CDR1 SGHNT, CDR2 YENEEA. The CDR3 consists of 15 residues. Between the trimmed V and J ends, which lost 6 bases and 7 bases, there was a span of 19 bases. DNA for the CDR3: TGTGCCAGCAGGCCCCGCCGGGATAGAAGACAGCCCCAGCATTTT. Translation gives CASRPRRDRRQPQHF.

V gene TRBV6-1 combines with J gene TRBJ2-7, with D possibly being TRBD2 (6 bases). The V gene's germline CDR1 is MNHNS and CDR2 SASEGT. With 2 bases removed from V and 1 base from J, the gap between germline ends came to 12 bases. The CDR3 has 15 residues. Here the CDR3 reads CASSERFGLSYEQYF. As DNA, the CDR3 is TGTGCCAGCAGTGAAAGGTTTGGACTATCCTACGAGCAGTACTTC.

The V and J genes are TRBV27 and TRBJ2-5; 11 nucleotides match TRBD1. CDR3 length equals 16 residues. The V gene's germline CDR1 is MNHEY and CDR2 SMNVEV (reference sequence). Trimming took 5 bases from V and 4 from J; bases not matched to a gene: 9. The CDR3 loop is CASSRLMDRGPETQYF. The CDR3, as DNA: TGTGCCAGCAGTCGTCTCATGGACAGGGGGCCAGAGACCCAGTACTTC.

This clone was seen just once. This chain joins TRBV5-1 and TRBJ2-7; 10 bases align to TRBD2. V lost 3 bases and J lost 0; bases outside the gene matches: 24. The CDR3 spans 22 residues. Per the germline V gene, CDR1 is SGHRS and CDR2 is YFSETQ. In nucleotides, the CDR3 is TGCGCCAGCAGCTCCTATGTCTTGCCGAGGTGGAAAGCGGGAGGGCCCTCCTACGAGCAGTACTTC. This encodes CASSSYVLPRWKAGGPSYEQYF.

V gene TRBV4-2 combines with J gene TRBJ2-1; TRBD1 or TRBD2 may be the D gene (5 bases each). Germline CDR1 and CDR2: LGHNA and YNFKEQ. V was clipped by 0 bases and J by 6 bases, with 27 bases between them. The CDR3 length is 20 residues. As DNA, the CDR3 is TGTGCCAGCAGCCAAGATTTGGGGTTCAGTCGGCTAGTTGGGACCAATGAGCAGTTCTTC. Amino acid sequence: CASSQDLGFSRLVGTNEQFF.

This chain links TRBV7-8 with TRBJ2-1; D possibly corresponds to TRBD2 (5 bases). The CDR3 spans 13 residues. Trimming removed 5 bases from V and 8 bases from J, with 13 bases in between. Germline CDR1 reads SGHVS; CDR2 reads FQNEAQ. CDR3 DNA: TGTGCCAGCAGCACCGGCCCCGGGGATGAGCAGTTCTTC. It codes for CASSTGPGDEQFF.

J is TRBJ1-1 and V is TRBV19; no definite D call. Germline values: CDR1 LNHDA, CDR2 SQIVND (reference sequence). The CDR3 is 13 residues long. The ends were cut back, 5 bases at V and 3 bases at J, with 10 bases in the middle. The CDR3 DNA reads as TGTGCCAGTAGTGTGACTGAGGACACTGAAGCTTTCTTT. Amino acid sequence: CASSVTEDTEAFF.

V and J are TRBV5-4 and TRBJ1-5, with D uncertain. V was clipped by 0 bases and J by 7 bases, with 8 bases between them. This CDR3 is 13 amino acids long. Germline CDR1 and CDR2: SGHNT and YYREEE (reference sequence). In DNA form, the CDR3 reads TGTGCCAGCAGCTTGGGAATGGGGCAGCCCCAGCATTTT. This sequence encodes CASSLGMGQPQHF.

In DNA form, the CDR3 reads TGTGCCAGCAGCTTCGGACTGGGAAACACCATATATTTT. This sequence encodes CASSFGLGNTIYF. The chain is built from TRBV7-8 and TRBJ1-3; D gene ambiguous. Trimming took 3 bases from V and 4 from J, leaving 7 bases between them. In germline, CDR1 is SGHVS, CDR2 FQNEAQ. The CDR3 is 13 amino acids.

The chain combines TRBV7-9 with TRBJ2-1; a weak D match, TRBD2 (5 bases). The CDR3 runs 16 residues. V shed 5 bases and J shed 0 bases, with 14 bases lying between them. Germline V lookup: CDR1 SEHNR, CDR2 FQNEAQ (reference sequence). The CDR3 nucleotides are TGTGCCAGCAGCAGTAGGGCCACTAGCTCCTACAATGAGCAGTTCTTC. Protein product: CASSSRATSSYNEQFF. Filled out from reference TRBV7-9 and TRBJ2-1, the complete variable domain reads DTGVSQNPRHKITKRGQNVTFRCDPISEHNRLYWYRQTLGQGPEFLTYFQNEAQLEKSRLLSDRFSAERPKGSFSTLEIQRTEQGDSAMYLCASSSRATSSYNEQFFGPGTRLTVL.

The CDR3 region is CASSQDWRVGTEAFF. DNA of the CDR3: TGCGCCAGCAGCCAAGATTGGAGGGTAGGGACTGAAGCTTTCTTT. The genes are TRBV4-1 and TRBJ1-1; D gene unclear. This CDR3 is built from 15 residues. The V gene lost 0 bases and the J gene lost 5 bases, with 13 bases spanning the gap. The V gene's germline CDR1 is MGHRA and CDR2 YSYEKL.

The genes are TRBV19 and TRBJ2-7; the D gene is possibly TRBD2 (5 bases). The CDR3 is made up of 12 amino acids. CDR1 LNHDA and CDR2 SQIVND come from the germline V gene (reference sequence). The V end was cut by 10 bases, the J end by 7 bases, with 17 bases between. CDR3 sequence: CATRGQPGEQYF. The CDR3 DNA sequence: TGTGCCACCCGGGGTCAACCGGGGGAGCAGTACTTC. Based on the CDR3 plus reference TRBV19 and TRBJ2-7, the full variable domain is DGGITQSPKYLFRKEGQNVTLSCEQNLNHDAMYWYRQDPGQGLRLIYYSQIVNDFQKGDIAEGYSVSREKKESFPLTVTSAQKNPTAFYLCATRGQPGEQYFGPGTRLTVT.

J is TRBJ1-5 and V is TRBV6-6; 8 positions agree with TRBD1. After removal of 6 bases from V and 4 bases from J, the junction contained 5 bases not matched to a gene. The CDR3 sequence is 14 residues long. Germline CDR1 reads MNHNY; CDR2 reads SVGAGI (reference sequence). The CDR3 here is CASRTGATNQPQHF. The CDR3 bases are TGTGCCAGCAGGACAGGGGCCACGAATCAGCCCCAGCATTTT.

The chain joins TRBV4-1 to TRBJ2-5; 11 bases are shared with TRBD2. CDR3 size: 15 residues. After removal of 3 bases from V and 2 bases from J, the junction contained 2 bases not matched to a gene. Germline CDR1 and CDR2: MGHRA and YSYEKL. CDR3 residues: CASSHRLAGQETQYF. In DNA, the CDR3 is TGCGCCAGCAGCCACCGACTAGCGGGACAAGAGACCCAGTACTTC.

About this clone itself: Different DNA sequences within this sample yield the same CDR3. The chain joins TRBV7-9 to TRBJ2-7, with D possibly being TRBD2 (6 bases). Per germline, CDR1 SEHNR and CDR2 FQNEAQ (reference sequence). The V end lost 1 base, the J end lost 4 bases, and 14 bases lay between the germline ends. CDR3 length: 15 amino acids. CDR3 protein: CASSLGVAGPYEQYF. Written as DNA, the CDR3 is TGTGCCAGCAGCTTAGGGGTTGCGGGGCCTTACGAGCAGTACTTC. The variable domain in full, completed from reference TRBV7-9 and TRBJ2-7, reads DTGVSQNPRHKITKRGQNVTFRCDPISEHNRLYWYRQTLGQGPEFLTYFQNEAQLEKSRLLSDRFSAERPKGSFSTLEIQRTEQGDSAMYLCASSLGVAGPYEQYFGPGTRLTVT.

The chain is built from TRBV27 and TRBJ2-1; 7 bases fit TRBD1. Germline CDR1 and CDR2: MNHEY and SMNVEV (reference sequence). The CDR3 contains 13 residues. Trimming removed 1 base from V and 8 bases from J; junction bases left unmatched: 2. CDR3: CASSLLGGDEQFF. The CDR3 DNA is TGTGCCAGCAGTTTATTAGGGGGCGATGAGCAGTTCTTC.

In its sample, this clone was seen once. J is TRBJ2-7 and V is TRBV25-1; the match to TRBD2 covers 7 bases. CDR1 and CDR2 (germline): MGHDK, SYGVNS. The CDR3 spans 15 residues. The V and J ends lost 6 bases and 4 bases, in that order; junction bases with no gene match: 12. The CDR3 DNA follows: TGTGCCAGCAGCAGCGGGGAGATCAAAATATACGAGCAGTACTTC. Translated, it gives CASSSGEIKIYEQYF.

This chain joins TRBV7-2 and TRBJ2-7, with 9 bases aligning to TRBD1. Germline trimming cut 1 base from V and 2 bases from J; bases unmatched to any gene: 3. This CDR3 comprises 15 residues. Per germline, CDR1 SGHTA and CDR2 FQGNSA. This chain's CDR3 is CASSLGQGVAYEQYF. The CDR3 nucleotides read TGTGCCAGCAGCTTAGGACAGGGGGTCGCCTACGAGCAGTACTTC.

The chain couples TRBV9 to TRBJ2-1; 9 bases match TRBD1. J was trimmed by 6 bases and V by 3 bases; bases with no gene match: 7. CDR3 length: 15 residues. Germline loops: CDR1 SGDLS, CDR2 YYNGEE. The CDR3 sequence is CASSAGTGLGNEQFF. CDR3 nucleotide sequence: TGTGCCAGCAGCGCTGGGACAGGGTTGGGCAATGAGCAGTTCTTC.